Following are 3 T cell receptor beta chains from one sample sequenced in a study of CD8 T cells in ankylosing spondylitis. TCRdb re-called the 5' RACE reads with MiXCR, one entry per CDR3 protein. The sample lists over 700,000 distinct CDR3 sequences, around 20% occurring once. These receptors have no known antigen. Whole-study results and caveats: Made up of 7 to 9 highly homologous variants, a TCR beta motif appeared characteristic of ankylosing spondylitis blood.

Material for sequencing was blood, either unsorted or a sorted T cell fraction (not recorded which). The receptors shown here come from a male donor with ankylosing spondylitis.

Ten or more counts support this clonotype. The rearrangement joins TRBV4-2 to TRBJ1-4; TRBD1 agrees at 9 bases. The junction had 4 bases not matched to a gene; V was cut back by 1 base and J by 7 bases. The CDR3 loop spans 15 amino acids. CDR1 and CDR2 from the germline V gene are LGHNA and YNFKEQ. The CDR3 loop reads CASSQATGGGEKLFF. Written as DNA, the CDR3 is TGTGCCAGCAGCCAAGCGACAGGGGGAGGTGAAAAACTGTTTTTT.

This clonotype has a handful of counts. CDR3 in amino acids: CASSLGPGNNQPQHF. CDR3 bases: TGTGCCAGCAGCTTAGGGCCAGGGAACAATCAGCCCCAGCATTTT. The V gene is TRBV7-6, the J gene TRBJ1-5, with a weak D call TRBD1 (5 bases). The length of the CDR3 is 15 residues. Germline assignment: CDR1 SGHVS and CDR2 FNYEAQ. Trimming stripped 1 base from V and 3 bases from J, with 10 bases between.

The V call is TRBV12-3 or TRBV12-4, the J call TRBJ1-2; D is ambiguous. Trimming took off 6 bases at V and 8 bases at J, with 16 bases between the two ends. The CDR3 spans 13 residues. CDR3 sequence (DNA): TGTGCCAGCAGGTGGGGAGACACCGGGGGCTACACCTTC. Its translation: CASRWGDTGGYTF.